This TCR beta chain was documented in a study of CD8 T cells in ankylosing spondylitis. Study-level findings and limits: Disease-linked clones were found to be CD8+ and relatively rare in peripheral blood. Both synovial fluid and blood in reactive arthritis had previously been reported to carry some motif variants. Matched ankylosing spondylitis synovial fluid reportedly contained a significantly enriched population of disease-linked clones. Several highly homologous variants made up a TCR beta motif, and this motif appeared characteristic of ankylosing spondylitis blood.

The authors made TCR beta libraries by quantitative 5'-RACE with molecular barcodes. TCRdb reprocessed the 5' RACE reads via MiXCR and lists one record per CDR3 protein. The sample carries fewer than 650,000 distinct CDR3 sequences, roughly 12% recorded once. On this clonotype itself: Its antigen remains unknown.

Germline V CDR1 and CDR2: LNHNV, YYDKDF (reference sequence). This CDR3 has 14 residues. Germline trimming cut 4 bases from V and 3 bases from J; bases unmatched to any gene: 4. What was sequenced was blood, either unsorted or a sorted T cell fraction (not recorded which). The V call is TRBV15, the J call TRBJ2-5; TRBD1 matches 8 bases. This clonotype was obtained from a male donor with ankylosing spondylitis. This CDR3 is CATSTQTGEETQYF. The CDR3 DNA reads TGTGCCACCAGCACCCAGACAGGGGAAGAGACCCAGTACTTC.